The clone carrying this TCR beta chain was counted a single time. V lost 4 bases, J lost 0 bases, and 9 bases lay in between. This CDR3 is built from 15 residues. Germline values: CDR1 KGHSH, CDR2 LQKENI. This entry belongs to a study of cytomegalovirus exposure and HLA in healthy donors. PCR amplification relied on 60 Vbeta primers (plus 13 Jbeta primers). Libraries were prepared by immunoSEQ multiplex PCR; TCRdb keeps only in-frame clonotypes and omits some of them. The sample yields 150,000 to 200,000 clones, roughly 80% seen once. The chain is built from TRBV18 and TRBJ1-4, with a weak D call TRBD1 (6 bases). Sequencing was performed on PBMCs. This clonotype originated in a male donor in good health and CMV-seronegative. The CDR3 sequence is CASSLSGATNEKLFF. The CDR3 nucleotides read TGTGCCAGCTCACTCTCAGGGGCAACTAATGAAAAACTGTTTTTT. Complete variable domain (other parts from reference TRBV18 and TRBJ1-4): NAGVMQNPRHLVRRRGQEARLRCSPMKGHSHVYWYRQLPEEGLKFMVYLQKENIIDESGMPKERFSAEFPKEGPSILRIQQVVRGDSAAYFCASSLSGATNEKLFFGSGTQLSVL.